Below are 11 T cell receptor beta chains sequenced from a single sample in a study of T cells in women clearing cervical HPV infection. Profiling relied on immunoSEQ multiplex PCR, and the TCRdb table lists in-frame clones only, not all of them. The sample totals over 30,000 clones. Material: blood buffy coat. Receptors were obtained from a woman between 18 and 69 years old with a cervical HPV16 infection that either progressed to CIN3+ or cleared (not recorded which).

Comment on this clone: The read terminates 3 residues before the CDR3 end, so the remaining end is supplied by the germline J gene. The chain couples TRBV13 to TRBJ2-1, with D perhaps TRBD1 or TRBD2 (5 bases each). The CDR3 consists of 15 residues. Germline CDR1 PRHDT, CDR2 FYEKMQ (reference sequence). The V end was cut by 2 bases, the J end by 2 bases, with 10 bases between. CDR3 DNA, as far as it was read: TGTGCCAGCAGCTTAAGAGGGGAGACCTACAATGAG. Translation gives CASSLRGETYNE. The entire CDR3 protein is CASSLRGETYNEQFF.

Details on this clone: Mismatch with germline at one junction end may stem from a read error. The CDR3 extends 3 residues past the end of the read, so its final part is completed from the germline J gene. The chain recombines TRBV7-2 with TRBJ2-5, with 9 bases aligning to TRBD1. Germline lookup yields CDR1 SGHTA and CDR2 FQGNSA. The length of the CDR3 is 14 residues. The CDR3 sequence is CASSSGQGQGTQYF. The sequenced CDR3 bases are TGTGCCAGCAGCTCCGGACAGGGGCAAGGGACC.

Details on this clone: The read terminates 3 residues before the CDR3 end, so the remaining end is supplied by the germline J gene. The chain is built from TRBV9 and TRBJ2-3; 7 positions match TRBD2. The V segment lost 4 bases and the J segment 0 bases; nucleotides outside the gene matches: 5. This CDR3 has 15 amino acids. Germline values: CDR1 SGDLS, CDR2 YYNGEE. The CDR3 bases that were read are TGTGCCAGCAGCCCCCGGGGGGATAGCACAGATACG. Its translation: CASSPRGDSTDT. The whole CDR3 sequence reads CASSPRGDSTDTQYF.

With regard to this clone: Coverage ceases 3 residues before the CDR3 finishes, and the germline J gene fills in the end. The chain links TRBV13 to TRBJ2-7, with 10 bases lining up with TRBD2. CDR3 length: 17 residues. Germline CDR1 reads PRHDT; CDR2 reads FYEKMQ (reference sequence). The junction had 14 bases not matched to a gene; V was cut back by 3 bases and J by 6 bases. CDR3 region: CASSLSALAGEPSEQYF. Incomplete CDR3 DNA: TGTGCCAGCAGCTTGTCGGCTCTAGCGGGGGAGCCGTCCGAG.

Comment on this clone: The missing CDR3 end, 3 residues past where the read stops, is filled in from the germline J gene. The chain is built from TRBV20-1 and TRBJ2-7; 8 bases are shared with TRBD1. Trimming took 6 bases from V and 5 from J; bases not matched to a gene: 9. This CDR3 is 13 amino acids long. The germline V gene encodes CDR1 DFQATT and CDR2 SNEGSKA (reference sequence). CDR3: CSASGQGGNEQYF. The sequenced CDR3 bases are TGCAGTGCCTCAGGACAGGGCGGGAACGAG.

The CDR3 spells CASSLVGQGGTQYF. CDR3 DNA, as far as it was read: TGCGCCAGCAGCTTGGTTGGACAGGGTGGAACG. The V and J genes are TRBV5-1 and TRBJ2-3, with TRBD1 matching 8 bases. Coverage ceases 3 residues before the CDR3 finishes, and the germline J gene fills in the end. Germline CDR1 is SGHRS and CDR2 is YFSETQ. The CDR3 is 14 residues long.

In the case of this clone: The CDR3 goes on 3 residues after the read ends, and that part is filled in from the germline J gene. This chain links TRBV5-1 with TRBJ2-1, with D possibly being TRBD2 (5 bases). The CDR3 length is 15 residues. Trimming left V 4 bases short and J 0 bases short, with 11 bases between. The germline V gene has CDR1 SGHRS and CDR2 YFSETQ. CDR3 DNA, as far as it was read: TGCGCCAGCAGCCCGGACTCCCCCTCCTACAATGAG. Translated: CASSPDSPSYNE. The entire CDR3 reads CASSPDSPSYNEQFF. Filled out from reference TRBV5-1 and TRBJ2-1, the complete variable domain reads KAGVTQTPRYLIKTRGQQVTLSCSPISGHRSVSWYQQTPGQGLQFLFEYFSETQRNKGNFPGRFSGRQFSNSRSEMNVSTLELGDSALYLCASSPDSPSYNEQFFGPGTRLTVL.

Points on this clone: The sequenced fragment ends 3 residues before the CDR3 boundary, so the rest is inferred from the germline J gene. The rearrangement links TRBV7-6 to TRBJ2-5, with TRBD2 identical over 8 bases. CDR3 size: 15 residues. V was pared by 2 bases and J by 5 bases, with 7 bases of the junction left unmatched. CDR1 SGHVS and CDR2 FNYEAQ come from the germline V gene. The CDR3 reads CASSLKPGGVETQYF. The part of the CDR3 DNA that was read is TGTGCCAGCAGCTTAAAGCCGGGGGGGGTCGAGACC.

Turning to this clone: The sequence runs out 3 residues before the end of the CDR3; the remainder is reconstructed from the germline J gene. The chain couples TRBV6-2 or TRBV6-3 to TRBJ2-1; TRBD2 aligns across 12 bases. The germline V gene has CDR1 MNHEY and CDR2 SVGEGT. V lost 5 bases and J lost 6; bases outside the gene matches: 8. This CDR3 comprises 16 residues. CDR3 sequence reads: CASSPPSGGAGNEQFF. Partial CDR3 DNA: TGTGCCAGCAGTCCCCCTAGCGGGGGGGCCGGCAATGAG.

Points on this clone: The CDR3 end lies 3 residues beyond the end of the read and is filled in from the germline J gene. The chain has TRBV5-4 and TRBJ1-4, with D perhaps matching TRBD1 (6 bases). Germline V lookup: CDR1 SGHNT, CDR2 YYREEE (reference sequence). CDR3 length: 14 residues. V lost 1 base and J lost 4, with 8 bases in between. Partial CDR3 DNA: TGTGCCAGCAGCTTGAAGGGGGTTAATGAAAAA. It yields the protein CASSLKGVNEK. The whole CDR3 reads CASSLKGVNEKLFF.

Of note for this clone: The read terminates 3 residues ahead of where the CDR3 ends, so the germline J gene completes it. The gene calls are TRBV10-1 and TRBJ1-5; D possibly corresponds to TRBD1 (5 bases). Trimming pared 2 bases from V and 0 bases from J, leaving 14 bases between. The CDR3 sequence is 17 residues long. In germline, CDR1 is WNHNN, CDR2 SYGVQD (reference sequence). The CDR3 loop reads CASSEGHSSHSNQPQHF. The DNA read from the CDR3 is TGCGCCAGCAGTGAGGGACATTCGAGCCATAGCAATCAGCCC.